One and the same sample provided the 26 T cell receptor beta chains below, sequenced in a study of OX40 agonist ivuxolimab in advanced cancers. Using immunoSEQ multiplex PCR, the repertoire was profiled, and TCRdb retains in-frame clones only, with some absent. Among over 50,000 clones listed, 92% were seen once. This sample comprised CD4+ or CD8+ T cells sorted from blood, obtained in a trial of the OX40 agonist ivuxolimab. The receptors were sampled from an adult with an advanced solid tumor such as melanoma, head and neck, liver or kidney cancer.

This sequence joins TRBV18 and TRBJ2-1; D is unresolved. V lost 2 bases and J 0 bases, leaving 11 bases between the germline ends. This CDR3 contains 16 residues. Germline CDR1 is KGHSH and CDR2 is LQKENI. CDR3 sequence reads: CASSPKEGHSYNEQFF. The CDR3 region has the DNA TGTGCCAGCTCACCAAAGGAAGGTCACTCCTACAATGAGCAGTTCTTC. The complete variable domain, with remaining parts taken from reference TRBV18 and TRBJ2-1, reads NAGVMQNPRHLVRRRGQEARLRCSPMKGHSHVYWYRQLPEEGLKFMVYLQKENIIDESGMPKERFSAEFPKEGPSILRIQQVVRGDSAAYFCASSPKEGHSYNEQFFGPGTRLTVL.

The chain is built from TRBV28 and TRBJ2-5; the D is unclear. This CDR3 contains 12 residues. V was pared by 5 bases and J by 5 bases, with 9 bases between. The germline V gene encodes CDR1 MDHEN and CDR2 SYDVKM. CDR3 in amino acids: CASSPPLETQYF. CDR3 sequence (DNA): TGTGCCAGCAGTCCCCCTCTGGAGACCCAGTACTTC.

This clone has a single count. The chain employs TRBV14 and TRBJ1-1; D possibly corresponds to TRBD1 (6 bases). Germline values: CDR1 SGHDN, CDR2 FVKESK. The CDR3 runs 14 residues. Deletions cut 4 bases from V and 6 bases from J, with 15 bases between. The CDR3 DNA is TGTGCCAGCAGCCTTACCGACAGGTGGTCTGAAGCTTTCTTT. Residues: CASSLTDRWSEAFF.

The chain employs TRBV28 and TRBJ2-7, with 7 bases identical to TRBD1. Trimming at V came to 1 base and at J to 3 bases, leaving 6 bases not matched to a gene. Germline CDR1 MDHEN, CDR2 SYDVKM. This CDR3 spans 15 amino acids. Here the CDR3 reads CASSLSGRGIYEQYF. The CDR3 nucleotides read TGTGCCAGCAGTTTATCGGGCAGGGGGATCTACGAGCAGTACTTC.

The chain joins TRBV28 to TRBJ1-1; D not certain. The CDR3 contains 14 residues. V was pared by 4 bases and J by 1 base, with 10 bases between. Germline CDR1 reads MDHEN; CDR2 reads SYDVKM. DNA of the CDR3: TGTGCCAGCAGTTCCCGAGGAGAGAACACTGAAGCTTTCTTT. Its protein is CASSSRGENTEAFF.

The rearrangement uses TRBV6-5 and TRBJ1-4, with 7 bases that match TRBD1. Germline CDR1 reads MNHEY; CDR2 reads SVGAGI. V shed 5 bases, J shed 7 bases, and the junction held 7 bases outside the gene matches. This CDR3 comprises 14 residues. In DNA, the CDR3 is TGTGCCAGCAGTCGACAGGGTTTACGTGAAAAACTGTTTTTT. It specifies CASSRQGLREKLFF.

In this sample, this clone turned up once. The chain recombines TRBV5-8 with TRBJ2-7; D is tentatively TRBD1 or TRBD2 (5 bases each). CDR1 SGHTS and CDR2 YDEGEE come from the germline V gene. The V end was cut by 4 bases, the J end by 0 bases, with 14 bases between. The CDR3 has 15 amino acids. As DNA, the CDR3 is TGTGCCAGCAGCCACACGGGACGGAGCTCCTACGAGCAGTACGTC. It translates to CASSHTGRSSYEQYV.

This clone came up a few times. The CDR3 loop is CASSDSYNSPLHF. CDR3 nucleotides: TGTGCCAGCAGCGACTCCTATAATTCACCCCTCCACTTT. The chain employs TRBV7-3 and TRBJ1-6; the D is unclear. Deletions cut 5 bases from V and 0 bases from J, with 2 bases between. Germline V lookup: CDR1 SGHTA, CDR2 FQGTGA. The CDR3 loop spans 13 amino acids.

V gene TRBV7-6 combines with J gene TRBJ1-2; 7 bases are a match to TRBD1. The CDR3 totals 15 residues. Germline trimming cut 1 base from V and 6 bases from J; bases unmatched to any gene: 8. Germline-derived CDR1 and CDR2 are SGHVS and FNYEAQ. This CDR3 reads CASSLEAGQDHGYTF. As DNA, the CDR3 is TGTGCCAGCAGCTTAGAAGCAGGACAGGATCATGGCTACACCTTC.

The chain carries TRBV5-1 and TRBJ2-1, with 9 bases aligning to TRBD2. This CDR3 contains 15 residues. The V segment lost 4 bases and the J segment 8 bases; nucleotides outside the gene matches: 10. Germline loops: CDR1 SGHRS, CDR2 YFSETQ. The CDR3 reads CASSPVAGVDHEQFF. The CDR3 nucleotides read TGCGCCAGCAGCCCGGTAGCGGGAGTAGACCATGAGCAGTTCTTC.

This clone has only a few counts. V usage is TRBV19 and J usage is TRBJ2-1, with 11 bases identical to TRBD2. Germline CDR1 and CDR2: LNHDA and SQIVND (reference sequence). The V gene end was trimmed by 2 bases and the J gene end by 8 bases; junction bases not matched to a gene: 5. The CDR3 consists of 15 residues. CDR3 loop: CASSILAGGLHEQFF. The CDR3 DNA reads TGTGCCAGTAGTATATTAGCGGGAGGGCTACATGAGCAGTTCTTC.

The CDR3 sequence is CASRPSYSNQPQHF. Written as DNA, the CDR3 is TGTGCCAGCAGACCCTCGTATAGCAATCAGCCCCAGCATTTT. V is TRBV2 and J is TRBJ1-5; no definite D call. Germline values: CDR1 SNHLY, CDR2 FYNNEI. Trimming took off 6 bases at V and 0 bases at J, with 9 bases between the two ends. The CDR3 has 14 amino acids.

The V call is TRBV27, the J call TRBJ2-3; the D is unclear. V shed 2 bases and J shed 0 bases, with 9 bases lying between them. The CDR3 has 15 amino acids. Germline-derived CDR1 and CDR2 are MNHEY and SMNVEV (reference sequence). The CDR3 protein is CASSLVADSTDTQYF. The CDR3 region has the DNA TGTGCCAGCAGTTTAGTCGCAGATAGCACAGATACGCAGTATTTT.

The chain's CDR3 is CASSPGQSNEKLFF. The CDR3, as DNA: TGTGCCAGCAGTCCGGGACAGAGTAATGAAAAACTGTTTTTT. V gene TRBV27 combines with J gene TRBJ1-4; 7 positions agree with TRBD1. The CDR3 sequence is 14 residues long. V lost 5 bases and J lost 4; bases outside the gene matches: 4. The germline gives CDR1 MNHEY, CDR2 SMNVEV (reference sequence).

This clone was counted a single time. The chain is built from TRBV18 and TRBJ2-1; 7 bases align to TRBD2. Looked up from germline, CDR1 is KGHSH and CDR2 is LQKENI. V shed 1 base, J shed 10 bases, and the junction held 1 base outside the gene matches. The CDR3 covers 12 residues. CDR3 nucleotides: TGTGCCAGCTCACCACGGGGGGGAGAGCAGTTCTTC. Protein product: CASSPRGGEQFF.

The CDR3 loop reads CASSSTDTQYF. The CDR3 DNA reads TGTGCCAGCAGCTCAACAGATACGCAGTATTTT. The chain carries TRBV5-6 and TRBJ2-3; D ambiguous. V lost 3 bases to trimming and J lost 3 bases, with 2 bases between them. This CDR3 spans 11 amino acids. The V gene's germline CDR1 is SGHDT and CDR2 YYEEEE.

The chain has TRBV28 and TRBJ1-5; weak D call: TRBD1 (5 bases). The V gene lost 5 bases and the J gene lost 2 bases, with 16 bases spanning the gap. Germline-derived CDR1 and CDR2 are MDHEN and SYDVKM. The CDR3 is made up of 16 amino acids. The DNA for the CDR3 is TGTGCCAGCAGTGGGGCGGGGTTTTGGGGCAATCAGCCCCAGCATTTT. Amino acid sequence: CASSGAGFWGNQPQHF. The variable domain in full, with the rest retrieved from reference TRBV28 and TRBJ1-5, is DVKVTQSSRYLVKRTGEKVFLECVQDMDHENMFWYRQDPGLGLRLIYFSYDVKMKEKGDIPEGYSVSREKKERFSLILESASTNQTSMYLCASSGAGFWGNQPQHFGDGTRLSIL.

J is TRBJ2-1 and V is TRBV6-5, with D possibly being TRBD2 (7 bases). Germline loops: CDR1 MNHEY, CDR2 SVGAGI. This CDR3 contains 15 residues. V shed 0 bases and J shed 10 bases, with 16 bases lying between them. CDR3 amino acids: CASSYSFAGAGEQFF. The CDR3 DNA sequence: TGTGCCAGCAGTTACTCGTTTGCGGGGGCGGGGGAGCAGTTCTTC.

The chain has TRBV25-1 and TRBJ1-1; D is possibly TRBD1 (6 bases). V gave up 5 bases and J gave up 0 bases, with 7 bases separating them. Germline CDR1 reads MGHDK; CDR2 reads SYGVNS. The CDR3 contains 13 residues. The CDR3 here is CASSQGMNTEAFF. The CDR3 DNA is TGTGCCAGCAGTCAGGGGATGAACACTGAAGCTTTCTTT.

The gene calls are TRBV18 and TRBJ2-7, with unresolved D. The V end was cut by 0 bases, the J end by 0 bases, with 9 bases between. In germline, CDR1 is KGHSH, CDR2 LQKENI. The CDR3 is made up of 15 amino acids. CDR3 DNA sequence: TGTGCCAGCTCACCACCCGACTCCATCTCCTACGAGCAGTACTTC. Its protein product is CASSPPDSISYEQYF.

The DNA for the CDR3 is TGTGCCAGCAGTTTTATAGCGGGAGTCTACGAGCAGTACTTC. Residues: CASSFIAGVYEQYF. J is TRBJ2-7 and V is TRBV28; 9 nucleotides agree with TRBD2. J lost 3 bases, V lost 3 bases, and 3 bases had no gene match. The CDR3 has 14 residues. Germline values: CDR1 MDHEN, CDR2 SYDVKM.

The V and J genes are TRBV25-1 and TRBJ2-5; D ambiguous. Germline V gene lookup returns CDR1 MGHDK and CDR2 SYGVNS. Trimming took off 1 base at V and 4 bases at J, with 4 bases between the two ends. This CDR3 region has 12 residues. This CDR3 is CASSEFLETQYF. In DNA form, the CDR3 reads TGTGCCAGCAGTGAATTTCTAGAGACCCAGTACTTC.

V usage is TRBV4-3 and J usage is TRBJ2-5; TRBD2 aligns across 13 bases. J was trimmed by 2 bases and V by 3 bases; bases with no gene match: 6. Per the germline V gene, CDR1 is LGHNA and CDR2 is YSLEER. CDR3 length equals 17 residues. CDR3 nucleotide sequence: TGCGCCAGCAGCCATGATCGGACTAGCGGGGGACAAGAGACCCAGTACTTC. This gives the protein CASSHDRTSGGQETQYF.

The genes are TRBV6-5 and TRBJ1-1; TRBD1 matches at 11 bases. The V gene end was trimmed by 5 bases and the J gene end by 7 bases; junction bases not matched to a gene: 3. This CDR3 spans 13 amino acids. CDR1 MNHEY and CDR2 SVGAGI come from the germline V gene. CDR3: CASSGQGAIEAFF. DNA for the CDR3: TGTGCCAGCAGTGGACAGGGGGCTATTGAAGCTTTCTTT.

The CDR3 bases are TGTGCCAGCAGCATCCAGCGGGAGCCTAGAGACACAGATACGCAGTATTTT. Amino acids: CASSIQREPRDTDTQYF. V gene TRBV7-2 combines with J gene TRBJ2-3; 8 bases match TRBD2. Germline values: CDR1 SGHTA, CDR2 FQGNSA. The CDR3 sequence is 17 residues long. V was clipped by 5 bases and J by 2 bases; unmatched bases: 12.

The chain employs TRBV2 and TRBJ2-2, with 9 nucleotides matching TRBD2. The CDR3 is 16 residues long. Germline-derived CDR1 and CDR2 are SNHLY and FYNNEI. V was pared by 3 bases and J by 6 bases, with 8 bases of the junction left unmatched. CDR3 in amino acids: CASSDPTSGTPGELFF. The CDR3 region has the DNA TGTGCCAGCAGTGATCCGACTAGCGGCACCCCCGGGGAGCTGTTTTTT.